Listed here is a single TCR beta chain. Its specificity is unknown. The sample is drawn from a study of T-cell memory formation after mild COVID-19. The overall study: Each donor largely had its own TCR clusters.

One entry per CDR3 protein, called by TCRdb with MiXCR from the 5' RACE reads. This sample has about 610,000 distinct CDR3 sequences, with roughly 17% found just once. Study-wide findings and caveats: The authors left the SARS-CoV-2 specificity of second-wave clones peaking on day 37 unconfirmed.

Germline assignment: CDR1 LGHNA and CDR2 YNFKEQ. The CDR3 has 15 residues. V gave up 5 bases and J gave up 4 bases, with 16 bases separating them. The genes are TRBV4-2 and TRBJ2-3; weak D call: TRBD2 (5 bases). Sequencing input: PBMCs or a T cell subset sorted from them (not recorded which). This TCR was sampled from an adult woman who had mild COVID-19 (a few samples of this study predate the infection). Cell type and time point are not known. CDR3 in DNA: TGTGCCAGCAGCTCAGACGGGCTAGCCGCAGATACGCAGTATTTT. It yields the protein CASSSDGLAADTQYF.